This note documents a single T cell receptor beta chain sequence. The junction and the germline gene differ at one end; a read error may be behind it. This record comes from a study of T-cell reconstitution after alpha-beta-depleted transplantation in children. It was with unique molecular identifiers that the TCRbeta library was prepared. MiXCR was run by TCRdb on the PCR reads, yielding one entry per CDR3 protein. The data show approximately 420,000 distinct CDR3 sequences, with 9.5% to 13% seen just once and 4.5% to 7% held by the top ten. Germline lookup yields CDR1 SGHRS and CDR2 YFSETQ. This CDR3 region has 15 residues.

The sequence was obtained from a human donor who donated a stem cell graft to a child with acute myeloid leukemia. The rearrangement links TRBV5-1 to TRBJ2-7, with D perhaps TRBD1 (5 bases). Sequencing was performed on PBMCs from the stem cell graft donor, taken from the stem cell graft. The CDR3 nucleotides read TGCGCCAGCAGCTCACAAGGGGTCGGGTCCTCCGAGCAGTACTTC. Amino acid sequence: CASSSQGVGSSEQYF.